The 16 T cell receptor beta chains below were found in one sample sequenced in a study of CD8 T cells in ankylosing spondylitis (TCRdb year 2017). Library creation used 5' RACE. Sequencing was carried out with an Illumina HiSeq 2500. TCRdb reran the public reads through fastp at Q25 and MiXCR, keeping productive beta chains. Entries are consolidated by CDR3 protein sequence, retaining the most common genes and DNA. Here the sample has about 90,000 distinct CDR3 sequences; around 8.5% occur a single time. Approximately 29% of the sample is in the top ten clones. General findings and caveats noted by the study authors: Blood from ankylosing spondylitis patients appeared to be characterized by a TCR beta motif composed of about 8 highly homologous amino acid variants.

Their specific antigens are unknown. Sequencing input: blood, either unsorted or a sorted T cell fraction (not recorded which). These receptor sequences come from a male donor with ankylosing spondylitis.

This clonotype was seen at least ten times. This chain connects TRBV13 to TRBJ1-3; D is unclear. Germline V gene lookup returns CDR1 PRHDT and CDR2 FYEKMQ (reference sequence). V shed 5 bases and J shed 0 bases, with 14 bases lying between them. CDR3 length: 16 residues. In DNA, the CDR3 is TGTGCCAGCAGCCAGTGGACGCTTTCCTCTGGAAACACCATATATTTT. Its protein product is CASSQWTLSSGNTIYF.

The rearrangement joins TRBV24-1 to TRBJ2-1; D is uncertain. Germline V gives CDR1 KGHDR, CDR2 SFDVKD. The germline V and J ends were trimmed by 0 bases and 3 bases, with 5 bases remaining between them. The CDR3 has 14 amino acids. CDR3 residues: CATSDLVDYNEQFF. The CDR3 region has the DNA TGTGCCACCAGTGATTTGGTGGACTACAATGAGCAGTTCTTC.

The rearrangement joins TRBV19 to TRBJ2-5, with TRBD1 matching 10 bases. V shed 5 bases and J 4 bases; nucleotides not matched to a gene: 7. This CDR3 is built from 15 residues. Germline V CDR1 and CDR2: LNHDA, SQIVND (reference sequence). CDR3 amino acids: CASSSGTGAGETQYF. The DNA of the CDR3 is TGTGCCAGTAGTTCCGGGACAGGGGCTGGAGAGACCCAGTACTTC.

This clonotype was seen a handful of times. The DNA of the CDR3 is TGTGCCAGCAGCTATCGGGAGTACACTGAAGCTTTCTTT. This encodes CASSYREYTEAFF. The chain is built from TRBV11-2 and TRBJ1-1; D unresolved. V was shortened by 4 bases and J by 3 bases, with 9 bases between the two germline ends. The CDR3 has 13 residues. Germline values: CDR1 SGHAT, CDR2 FQNNGV. The entire variable domain, with the rest obtained from reference TRBV11-2 and TRBJ1-1, is as follows: EAGVAQSPRYKIIEKRQSVAFWCNPISGHATLYWYQQILGQGPKLLIQFQNNGVVDDSQLPKDRFSAERLKGVDSTLKIQPAKLEDSAVYLCASSYREYTEAFFGQGTRLTVV.

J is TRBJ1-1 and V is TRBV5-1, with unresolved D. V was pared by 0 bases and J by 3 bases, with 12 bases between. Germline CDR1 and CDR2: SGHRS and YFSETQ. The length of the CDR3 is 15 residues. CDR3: CASSLVPGSDTEAFF. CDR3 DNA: TGCGCCAGCAGCTTGGTCCCAGGATCTGACACTGAAGCTTTCTTT. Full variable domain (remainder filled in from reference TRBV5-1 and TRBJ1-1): KAGVTQTPRYLIKTRGQQVTLSCSPISGHRSVSWYQQTPGQGLQFLFEYFSETQRNKGNFPGRFSGRQFSNSRSEMNVSTLELGDSALYLCASSLVPGSDTEAFFGQGTRLTVV.

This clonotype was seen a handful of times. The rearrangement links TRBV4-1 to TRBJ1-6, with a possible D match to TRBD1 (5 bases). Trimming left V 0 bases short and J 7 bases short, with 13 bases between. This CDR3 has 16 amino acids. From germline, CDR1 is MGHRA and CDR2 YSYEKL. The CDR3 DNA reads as TGCGCCAGCAGCCAAGAAGGAGGGGCTCGGAATTCACCCCTCCACTTT. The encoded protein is CASSQEGGARNSPLHF.

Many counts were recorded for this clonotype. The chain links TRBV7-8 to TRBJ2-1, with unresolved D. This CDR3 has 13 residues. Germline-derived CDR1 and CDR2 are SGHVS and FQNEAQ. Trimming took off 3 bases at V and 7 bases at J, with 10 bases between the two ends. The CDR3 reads CASSFVVTNEQFF. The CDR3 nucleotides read TGTGCCAGCAGCTTCGTAGTGACAAATGAGCAGTTCTTC.

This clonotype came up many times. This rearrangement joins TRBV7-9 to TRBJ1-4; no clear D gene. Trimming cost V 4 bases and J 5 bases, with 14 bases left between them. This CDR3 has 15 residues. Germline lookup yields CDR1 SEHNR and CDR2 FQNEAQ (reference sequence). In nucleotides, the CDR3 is TGTGCCAGCAGCTCTCCCCGGGTCCCGAATGAAAAACTGTTTTTT. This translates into CASSSPRVPNEKLFF.

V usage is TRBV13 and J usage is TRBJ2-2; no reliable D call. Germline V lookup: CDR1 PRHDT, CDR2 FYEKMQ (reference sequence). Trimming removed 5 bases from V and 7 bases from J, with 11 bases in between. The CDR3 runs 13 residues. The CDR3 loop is CASSQLGIGELFF. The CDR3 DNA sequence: TGTGCCAGCAGCCAGTTGGGAATCGGGGAGCTGTTTTTT.

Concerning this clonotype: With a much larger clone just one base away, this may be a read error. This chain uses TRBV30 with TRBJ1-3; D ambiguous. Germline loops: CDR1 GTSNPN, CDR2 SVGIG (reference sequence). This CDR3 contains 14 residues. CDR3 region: CTWSTLRPGNTIYF. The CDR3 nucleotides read TGTACCTGGAGTACCTTAAGACCTGGAAACACCATATATTTT. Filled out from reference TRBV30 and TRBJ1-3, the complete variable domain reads SQTIHQWPATLVQPVGSPLSLECTVEGTSNPNLYWYRQAAGRGLQLLFYSVGIGQISSEVPQNLSASRPQDRQFILSSKKLLLSDSGFYLCTWSTLRPGNTIYFGEGSWLTVV.

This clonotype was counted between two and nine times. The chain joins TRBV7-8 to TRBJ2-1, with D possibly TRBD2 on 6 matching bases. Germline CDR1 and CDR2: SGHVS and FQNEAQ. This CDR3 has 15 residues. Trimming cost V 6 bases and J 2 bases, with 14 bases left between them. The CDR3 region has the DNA TGTGCCAGCAGTTCCCAAGCGGGCGCCTACAATGAGCAGTTCTTC. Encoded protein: CASSSQAGAYNEQFF.

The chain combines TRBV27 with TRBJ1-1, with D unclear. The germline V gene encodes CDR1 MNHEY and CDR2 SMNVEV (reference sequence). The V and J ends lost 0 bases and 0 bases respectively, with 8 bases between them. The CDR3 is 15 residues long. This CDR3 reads CASSLSGGMNTEAFF. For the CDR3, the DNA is TGTGCCAGCAGTTTATCGGGCGGTATGAACACTGAAGCTTTCTTT.

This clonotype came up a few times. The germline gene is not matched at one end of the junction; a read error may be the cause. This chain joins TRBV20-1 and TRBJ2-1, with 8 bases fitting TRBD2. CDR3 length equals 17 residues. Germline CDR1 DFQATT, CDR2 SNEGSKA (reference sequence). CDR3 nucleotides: TGCAGTGCTAGAGACCTCTCCGCTGCGGGAGGCTACGATGAGCAGTTCTTC. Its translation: CSARDLSAAGGYDEQFF.

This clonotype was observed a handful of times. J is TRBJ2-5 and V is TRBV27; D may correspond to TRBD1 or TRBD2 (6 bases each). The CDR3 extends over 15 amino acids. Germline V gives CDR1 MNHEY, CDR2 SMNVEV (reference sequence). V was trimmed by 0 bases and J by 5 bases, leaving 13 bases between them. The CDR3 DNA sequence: TGTGCCAGCAGTTTATCTTTGGGAGGACAGGAGACCCAGTACTTC. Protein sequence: CASSLSLGGQETQYF.

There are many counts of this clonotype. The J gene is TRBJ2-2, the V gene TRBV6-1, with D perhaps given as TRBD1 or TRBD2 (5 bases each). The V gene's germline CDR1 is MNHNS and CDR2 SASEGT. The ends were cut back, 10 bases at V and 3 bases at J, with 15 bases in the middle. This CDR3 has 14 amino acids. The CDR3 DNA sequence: TGTGCCACGGGACCACCAGAGGACACCGGGGAGCTGTTTTTT. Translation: CATGPPEDTGELFF.

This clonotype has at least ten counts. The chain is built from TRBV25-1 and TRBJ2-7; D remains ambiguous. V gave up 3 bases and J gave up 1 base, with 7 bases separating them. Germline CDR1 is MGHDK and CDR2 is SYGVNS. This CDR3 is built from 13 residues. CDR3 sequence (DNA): TGTGCCAGCAGTGACAGGATATCCTACGAGCAGTACTTC. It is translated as CASSDRISYEQYF.